This T cell receptor beta chain was sequenced for a study of tumor-infiltrating lymphocytes in primary liver carcinoma. cDNA specific to TCR beta was made from around 450 ng of total RNA, with a constant-region primer employed for priming. A slightly modified ARM-PCR protocol with three nested multiplex PCR rounds produced these TCR beta libraries. In the first two PCR rounds, TRBV1-TRBV30 forward primers were paired with a C-beta reverse primer, and each round lasted roughly 10 cycles. TCRdb reanalysed the multiplex PCR reads using MiXCR and keeps one entry per CDR3 protein. The table lists about 97,000 distinct CDR3 sequences, around two thirds of them singletons. From unsorted bulk tissue weighing about 18-30 mg, DNA and RNA were co-extracted. Germline V CDR1 and CDR2: MNHEY, SVGEGT. The CDR3 spans 13 residues. V lost 9 bases and J 1 base, leaving 12 bases between the germline ends.

The chain joins TRBV6-2 or TRBV6-3 to TRBJ1-1; TRBD1 might be the D (5 bases). Input material: liver tumor tissue from sampling region 2. Subset specified: tumor region T2, inferior pole. The origin of this receptor is an older woman with primary liver carcinoma and hepatitis B virus infection. The DNA for the CDR3 is TGTGCCAGAAGGGGAACAGCGAACACTGAAGCTTTCTTT. Protein: CARRGTANTEAFF.